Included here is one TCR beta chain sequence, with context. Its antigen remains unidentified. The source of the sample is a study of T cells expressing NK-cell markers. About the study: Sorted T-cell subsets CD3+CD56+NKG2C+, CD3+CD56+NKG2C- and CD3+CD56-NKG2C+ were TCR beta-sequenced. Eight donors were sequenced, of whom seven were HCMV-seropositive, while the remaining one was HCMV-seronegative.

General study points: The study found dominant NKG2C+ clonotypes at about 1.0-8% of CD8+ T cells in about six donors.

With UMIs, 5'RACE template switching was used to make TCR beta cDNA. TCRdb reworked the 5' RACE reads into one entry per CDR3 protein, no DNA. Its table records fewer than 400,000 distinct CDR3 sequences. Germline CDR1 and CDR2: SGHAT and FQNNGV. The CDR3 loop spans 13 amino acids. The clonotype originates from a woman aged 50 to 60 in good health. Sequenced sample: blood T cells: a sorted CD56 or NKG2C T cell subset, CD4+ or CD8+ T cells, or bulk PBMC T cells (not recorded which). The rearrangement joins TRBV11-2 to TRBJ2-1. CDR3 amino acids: CASSLNIYNEQFF. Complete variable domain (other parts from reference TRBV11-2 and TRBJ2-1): EAGVAQSPRYKIIEKRQSVAFWCNPISGHATLYWYQQILGQGPKLLIQFQNNGVVDDSQLPKDRFSAERLKGVDSTLKIQPAKLEDSAVYLCASSLNIYNEQFFGPGTRLTVL.